What follows are 25 T cell receptor beta chains derived from one specimen sequenced in a study of T cells in Graves' hyperthyroidism and ophthalmopathy. The CDR3 regions of TCR beta were amplified from RNA transcripts. The primer set for the first-round RT-PCR of the TCR CDR3 was HTBI. TCRdb re-called the multiplex PCR reads through MiXCR, storing one row per CDR3 protein. The top ten hold around 21% of the sample, which has under 450,000 distinct CDR3 sequences, approximately 13% seen once. The sample consisted of blood. Source of these receptors: a young man with Graves' hyperthyroidism that later progressed to Graves' ophthalmopathy.

This clonotype was counted at least ten times. This chain links TRBV28 with TRBJ2-7; D perhaps matches TRBD1 (6 bases). The CDR3 sequence is 13 residues long. The V end lost 4 bases, the J end lost 1 base, and 8 bases lay between the germline ends. CDR1 and CDR2 from the germline V gene are MDHEN and SYDVKM. The CDR3 nucleotides read TGTGCCAGCAGTTATGGACAGTCCTACGAGCAGTACTTC. Translating it yields CASSYGQSYEQYF.

This clonotype was recorded at least ten times. This chain connects TRBV5-1 to TRBJ2-3; TRBD2 matches at 10 bases. The J segment lost 2 bases and the V segment lost 1 base, leaving 7 bases of the junction unmatched. CDR1 is SGHRS and CDR2 is YFSETQ in the germline V gene. This CDR3 is built from 17 residues. CDR3 loop: CASSLRVAGGLTDTQYF. In nucleotides, the CDR3 is TGCGCCAGCAGCTTGAGGGTAGCGGGGGGCCTCACAGATACGCAGTATTTT.

This clonotype showed up many times. The V gene is TRBV30, the J gene TRBJ1-2; TRBD1 matches at 7 bases. In germline, CDR1 is GTSNPN, CDR2 SVGIG (reference sequence). After removal of 0 bases from V and 7 bases from J, the junction contained 14 bases not matched to a gene. The CDR3 totals 16 residues. CDR3 coding DNA: TGTGCCTGGAGTGTACCCCATGGGACAGCAGTTGTTGGCTACACCTTC. This codes for CAWSVPHGTAVVGYTF.

The chain has TRBV20-1 and TRBJ1-6, with D possibly being TRBD1 (5 bases). The CDR3 spans 15 residues. Trimming shortened V by 5 bases and J by 0 bases, and 11 bases separated the two germline ends. CDR1 is DFQATT, CDR2 SNEGSKA, per germline (reference sequence). CDR3 bases: TGCAGTGCTGAGGGACCGCGCTCCTATAATTCACCCCTCCACTTT. As protein: CSAEGPRSYNSPLHF.

The V gene is TRBV30, the J gene TRBJ2-7, with TRBD2 identical over 8 bases. The CDR3 extends over 13 amino acids. Losses at the gene ends were 0 bases for V and 7 bases for J; bases not matched to a gene: 5. Germline CDR1 GTSNPN, CDR2 SVGIG (reference sequence). The CDR3 nucleotides read TGTGCCTGGAGTGTTTCGGGGGGGTCTGAGCAGTACTTC. Translating gives CAWSVSGGSEQYF.

This clonotype was found a few times. The chain uses TRBV7-2 and TRBJ1-5; D uncertain. Germline V gives CDR1 SGHTA, CDR2 FQGNSA. There are 14 residues in the CDR3. V was shortened by 6 bases and J by 1 base, with 10 bases between the two germline ends. The CDR3 sequence: CASRPVGSNQPQHF. In DNA, the CDR3 is TGTGCCAGCAGACCCGTAGGCAGCAATCAGCCCCAGCATTTT.

This clonotype was counted at least ten times. The J gene is TRBJ1-2, the V gene TRBV6-1, with no clear D. Germline CDR1 is MNHNS and CDR2 is SASEGT. The CDR3 extends over 13 amino acids. V dropped 2 bases and J dropped 4 bases, with 8 bases sitting between them. CDR3 in DNA: TGTGCCAGCAGTGAAAGGAACCTCTATGGCTACACCTTC. This sequence encodes CASSERNLYGYTF.

This clonotype has a count of ten or more. This sequence joins TRBV12-3 or TRBV12-4 and TRBJ2-7; 7 bases fit TRBD2. The J segment lost 3 bases and the V segment lost 3 bases, leaving 2 bases of the junction unmatched. The CDR3 sequence is 13 residues long. In DNA form, the CDR3 reads TGTGCCAGCAGTTTTACGGGGGGCTACGAGCAGTACTTC. Translated, it gives CASSFTGGYEQYF.

This clonotype was seen at least ten times. The chain recombines TRBV3-1 with TRBJ2-1; the D gene is possibly TRBD2 (5 bases). There are 15 residues in the CDR3. CDR1 LGHDT and CDR2 YNNKEL come from the germline V gene (reference sequence). Trimming shortened V by 5 bases and J by 0 bases, and 11 bases separated the two germline ends. In DNA, the CDR3 is TGTGCCAGCAGCTTAGCGCCTAGCTCCTACAATGAGCAGTTCTTC. As protein: CASSLAPSSYNEQFF.

The sample holds many counts of this clonotype. The chain combines TRBV6-1 with TRBJ2-1; 7 bases map to TRBD1. This CDR3 spans 14 amino acids. From germline, CDR1 is MNHNS and CDR2 SASEGT. V gave up 6 bases and J gave up 2 bases; unmatched junction bases: 4. CDR3 region: CASSNRGPYNEQFF. The DNA for the CDR3 is TGTGCCAGCAGCAACAGGGGACCCTACAATGAGCAGTTCTTC.

The V gene is TRBV6-4, the J gene TRBJ1-6; 11 bases are shared with TRBD1. Losses at the gene ends were 3 bases for V and 8 bases for J; bases not matched to a gene: 3. Germline CDR1 and CDR2: MRHNA and SNTAGT. The length of the CDR3 is 15 residues. CDR3 DNA: TGTGCCAGCAGTGAGGGGACAGGGGGATATTCACCCCTCCACTTT. It yields the protein CASSEGTGGYSPLHF.

This clonotype was counted ten times or more. The J gene is TRBJ2-5, the V gene TRBV7-9; D is tentatively TRBD1 or TRBD2 (5 bases each). CDR1 SEHNR and CDR2 FQNEAQ come from the germline V gene (reference sequence). The V and J ends lost 1 base and 6 bases respectively, with 21 bases between them. The CDR3 has 17 residues. The CDR3 nucleotides read TGTGCCAGCAGCTTAGACTTGGGGACGTCGGATCGAAAGACCCAGTACTTC. Encoded protein: CASSLDLGTSDRKTQYF. The variable domain in full, with the rest retrieved from reference TRBV7-9 and TRBJ2-5, is DTGVSQNPRHKITKRGQNVTFRCDPISEHNRLYWYRQTLGQGPEFLTYFQNEAQLEKSRLLSDRFSAERPKGSFSTLEIQRTEQGDSAMYLCASSLDLGTSDRKTQYFGPGTRLLVL.

In this sample, this clonotype turned up many times. This chain connects TRBV15 to TRBJ2-5; 7 positions match TRBD1. The CDR3 consists of 13 residues. Per germline, CDR1 LNHNV and CDR2 YYDKDF (reference sequence). The ends lost 7 bases at V and 4 bases at J; junction bases unmatched: 6. CDR3 DNA sequence: TGTGCCACCAACGACAGGGTTCGAGAGACCCAGTACTTC. Protein sequence: CATNDRVRETQYF.

The rearrangement joins TRBV20-1 to TRBJ2-7, with D maybe TRBD2 (5 bases). The ends were cut back, 4 bases at V and 1 base at J, with 11 bases in the middle. In germline, CDR1 is DFQATT, CDR2 SNEGSKA (reference sequence). The CDR3 is 13 amino acids. The CDR3 DNA reads TGCAGTGCTAAAGGTCAGCGGTCCTACGAGCAGTACTTC. Translated, it gives CSAKGQRSYEQYF.

Only a few counts were recorded for this clonotype. The V call is TRBV5-1, the J call TRBJ2-1; D is uncertain. The CDR3 has 12 residues. Germline V CDR1 and CDR2: SGHRS, YFSETQ. The germline V and J ends were trimmed by 0 bases and 9 bases, with 7 bases remaining between them. CDR3 coding DNA: TGCGCCAGCAGCTTGGTAAGGAGTGAGCAGTTCTTC. The encoded protein is CASSLVRSEQFF.

This clonotype was counted many times. The chain couples TRBV28 to TRBJ2-2, with 9 bases aligning to TRBD1. The CDR3 has 15 amino acids. Germline CDR1 reads MDHEN; CDR2 reads SYDVKM. The V gene end was trimmed by 5 bases and the J gene end by 2 bases; junction bases not matched to a gene: 3. The chain's CDR3 is CASSTGGLNTGELFF. The CDR3 DNA reads TGTGCCAGCAGTACAGGGGGCCTCAACACCGGGGAGCTGTTTTTT.

This clonotype was counted ten times or more. The chain uses TRBV7-2 and TRBJ1-1; 12 bases are shared with TRBD1. Germline CDR1 SGHTA, CDR2 FQGNSA. V was pared by 4 bases and J by 5 bases, with 8 bases of the junction left unmatched. The CDR3 is 16 amino acids. The CDR3 spells CASSSTGTGGGTEAFF. The CDR3 nucleotides read TGTGCCAGCAGCTCGACCGGGACAGGGGGCGGGACTGAAGCTTTCTTT.

This clonotype was recorded many times. The V gene is TRBV7-9, the J gene TRBJ1-2; perhaps TRBD1 as D (6 bases). Germline V gives CDR1 SEHNR, CDR2 FQNEAQ (reference sequence). The CDR3 is 15 amino acids. Trimming took 3 bases from V and 2 from J, leaving 13 bases between them. CDR3 protein: CASSLGGLANYGYTF. The CDR3 DNA reads TGTGCCAGCAGCTTGGGGGGCCTGGCCAACTATGGCTACACCTTC.

The sample holds many counts of this clonotype. This rearrangement joins TRBV30 to TRBJ1-2; no clear D gene. Germline V gives CDR1 GTSNPN, CDR2 SVGIG (reference sequence). The CDR3 contains 13 residues. V dropped 3 bases and J dropped 8 bases, with 16 bases sitting between them. In nucleotides, the CDR3 is TGTGCCTGGAGGGGAGCCGGTGTCTGGGGCTACACCTTC. Translated, it gives CAWRGAGVWGYTF.

This rearrangement joins TRBV7-6 to TRBJ2-3, with 12 bases lining up with TRBD2. V was clipped by 11 bases and J by 2 bases; unmatched bases: 14. This CDR3 contains 17 residues. Germline lookup yields CDR1 SGHVS and CDR2 FNYEAQ. The CDR3 reads CASGEQGLAGHTDTQYF. The CDR3 nucleotides are TGTGCCTCCGGTGAACAGGGACTAGCGGGTCACACAGATACGCAGTATTTT.

This clonotype was recorded many times. The chain combines TRBV20-1 with TRBJ2-3, with 7 bases that match TRBD2. The CDR3 totals 14 residues. The J segment lost 6 bases and the V segment lost 2 bases, leaving 8 bases of the junction unmatched. Looked up from germline, CDR1 is DFQATT and CDR2 is SNEGSKA (reference sequence). The CDR3 region is CSARRTSSRDTQYF. CDR3 DNA: TGCAGTGCTAGACGGACTAGTTCGCGGGATACGCAGTATTTT.

In this sample, this clonotype turned up a few times. The chain has TRBV4-1 and TRBJ1-5; 7 bases align to TRBD1. Germline CDR1 and CDR2: MGHRA and YSYEKL. This CDR3 region has 14 residues. With 4 bases clipped from V and 3 bases from J, the junction kept 3 bases outside the gene matches. This CDR3 reads CASSRGQPNQPQHF. CDR3 DNA: TGCGCCAGCAGCCGGGGACAGCCCAATCAGCCCCAGCATTTT.

This clonotype came up a few times. The V gene is TRBV5-4, the J gene TRBJ1-1; D gene uncertain. CDR3 length: 14 residues. Trimming removed 1 base at V and 0 bases at J, with 7 bases between. Germline CDR1 reads SGHNT; CDR2 reads YYREEE (reference sequence). The CDR3 protein is CASSLSTLNTEAFF. The CDR3 DNA is TGTGCCAGCAGCTTGAGTACTCTGAACACTGAAGCTTTCTTT.

Many counts were recorded for this clonotype. This sequence joins TRBV2 and TRBJ1-5; tentative D call: TRBD1 (5 bases). Per germline, CDR1 SNHLY and CDR2 FYNNEI. The CDR3 loop spans 16 amino acids. V shed 6 bases and J shed 0 bases, with 15 bases lying between them. The CDR3 is CASSGTHFYSNQPQHF. DNA for the CDR3: TGTGCCAGCAGCGGGACCCACTTTTATAGCAATCAGCCCCAGCATTTT. The full variable domain, with the rest looked up from reference TRBV2 and TRBJ1-5, is EPEVTQTPSHQVTQMGQEVILRCVPISNHLYFYWYRQILGQKVEFLVSFYNNEISEKSEIFDDQFSVERPDGSNFTLKIRSTKLEDSAMYFCASSGTHFYSNQPQHFGDGTRLSIL.

In this sample, this clonotype turned up a few times. The chain employs TRBV6-6 and TRBJ1-1; no definite D call. The ends were cut back, 0 bases at V and 4 bases at J, with 9 bases in the middle. The CDR3 has 14 residues. Germline V CDR1 and CDR2: MNHNY, SVGAGI (reference sequence). CDR3 nucleotides: TGTGCCAGCAGTTACTCGGCAGTCCTCACTGAAGCTTTCTTT. This codes for CASSYSAVLTEAFF.